Presented here are 23 T cell receptor beta chains from one specimen sequenced in a study of CD8+ T cells in alopecia areata. Markers including CD4, CD8alpha, NKG2D and NKG2ACE guided sorting of pooled cutaneous lymph node cells. Reverse transcription of extracted RNA yielded cDNA, which provided the sequencing template. The repertoire was sequenced with immunoSEQ multiplex PCR; TCRdb's copy has only in-frame clones and lacks some. This sample shows around 300,000 clones and no singletons; less than 1.5% rests with the ten largest. Material: CD4+ T cells sorted from a lymph node. The receptor set was obtained from a C3H/HeJ mouse with alopecia areata. The mice in this strain carry MHC haplotype H2-k.

As concerns this clone: Mouse germline and gene names are used. The CDR3 goes on 4 residues after the read ends, and that part is filled in from the germline J gene. This chain joins TRBV17 and TRBJ2-1; D is possibly TRBD1 (5 bases). The CDR3 loop spans 14 amino acids. With 3 bases removed from V and 1 base from J, the gap between germline ends came to 7 bases. CDR1 MNHDT and CDR2 YYDKIL come from the germline V gene. This CDR3 reads CASSRRTNYAEQFF. The part of the CDR3 DNA that was read is TGTGCTAGCAGTAGGCGGACAAACTATGCT.

This clone was found a few times. The listed genes are named as in mouse. The read terminates 4 residues ahead of where the CDR3 ends, so the germline J gene completes it. Additional DNA sequences in this sample encode the identical CDR3. The chain couples TRBV13-2 to TRBJ1-2; no firm D call. The CDR3 is made up of 12 amino acids. Germline V gene data show CDR1 as NNHNN and CDR2 as SYGAGS (reference sequence). With 0 bases removed from V and 4 bases from J, the gap between germline ends came to 4 bases. The CDR3 loop is CASGDGGSDYTF. Incomplete CDR3 DNA: TGTGCCAGCGGTGATGGGGGCTCC.

This clone occurred a few times. Gene names follow the mouse nomenclature. Read coverage stops 3 residues before the CDR3 terminus; the germline J gene supplies the remainder. The rearrangement links TRBV13-3 to TRBJ1-6; the match to TRBD1 covers 10 bases. TRBJ1-6 is an open reading frame, and its role is uncertain. Looked up from germline, CDR1 is NNHDY and CDR2 is SYVADS. V dropped 3 bases and J dropped 4; count of bases not matched to a gene: 4. This CDR3 comprises 16 residues. The CDR3: CASSVWDRGYNSPLYF. CDR3 DNA, as far as it was read: TGTGCCAGCAGTGTCTGGGACAGGGGATATAATTCGCCC.

This clone appeared a few times. The genes and germline here are from mouse. The read comes to an end 4 residues before the CDR3 does, leaving the germline J gene to fill in the end. This sample also contains other DNA sequences that code for the same CDR3. The chain is built from TRBV31 and TRBJ2-3; 7 nucleotides align to TRBD2. The CDR3 extends over 15 amino acids. V shed 1 base and J 0 bases; nucleotides not matched to a gene: 4. CDR1 and CDR2 from the germline V gene are GKSSPN and SITVG. The CDR3 is CAWSRGGGSAETLYF. CDR3 bases read: TGTGCCTGGAGTCGGGGTGGGGGGAGTGCAGAA.

This clone was seen a few times. Any gene name here is a mouse gene name. The read comes to an end 4 residues before the CDR3 does, leaving the germline J gene to fill in the end. The sample carries other DNA sequences with the same CDR3. The V gene is TRBV14, the J gene TRBJ2-5; 9 bases line up with TRBD1. Germline trimming cut 2 bases from V and 1 base from J; bases unmatched to any gene: 2. CDR1 SGHDT and CDR2 FRDEAV come from the germline V gene. The CDR3 loop spans 15 amino acids. The chain's CDR3 is CASSLGQGYQDTQYF. The CDR3 DNA, read in part, is TGTGCCAGCAGTTTGGGACAGGGATACCAAGAC. Variable domain in full (rest from reference TRBV14 and TRBJ2-5): EAGVTQSPRYAVLQEGQAVSFWCDPISGHDTLYWYQQPRDQGPQLLVYFRDEAVIDNSQLPSDRFSAVRPKGTNSTLKIQSAKQGDTATYLCASSLGQGYQDTQYFGPGTRLLVL.

There are a few counts of this clone. Genes and germline are mouse. The read terminates 4 residues ahead of where the CDR3 ends, so the germline J gene completes it. The chain is built from TRBV5 and TRBJ2-4; D is uncertain. The germline V and J ends were trimmed by 0 bases and 0 bases, with 10 bases remaining between them. This CDR3 spans 16 amino acids. Germline-derived CDR1 and CDR2 are LGHNA and YNLKQL (reference sequence). CDR3: CASSQDQLSSQNTLYF. The sequenced part of the CDR3 DNA is TGTGCCAGCAGCCAAGATCAACTGTCTAGTCAAAAC.

On this clone: The listed genes are named as in mouse. Read data end 4 residues before the CDR3 end; the end is taken from the germline J gene. This chain connects TRBV31 to TRBJ2-4; D is possibly TRBD2 (5 bases). CDR3 length: 13 residues. CDR1 is GKSSPN, CDR2 SITVG, per germline. The CDR3 bases that were read are TGTGCCTGGAGTCTAATGCTGGGAAAC. Protein sequence: CAWSLMLGN. The entire CDR3 protein reads CAWSLMLGNTLYF.

With respect to this clone: Gene names denote mouse genes. The read ends 4 residues shy of where the CDR3 ends; the end is completed using the germline J gene. Other DNA sequences in this sample translate to the same CDR3. This chain uses TRBV13-1 with TRBJ2-3, with 7 bases that match TRBD2. In germline, CDR1 is NSHNY, CDR2 SYGAGN. With V trimmed by 0 bases and J by 3 bases, 4 bases remained unmatched. There are 15 residues in the CDR3. The sequenced part of the CDR3 DNA is TGTGCCAGCAGTGATGCCCGGGGGGGGGCAGAA. Its protein product is CASSDARGGAE. The whole CDR3 is CASSDARGGAETLYF.

About this clone: The listed genes are named as in mouse. The read ends 4 residues before the CDR3 terminus; that terminus is restored from the germline J gene. Other DNA sequences of this sample code for an identical CDR3. The chain links TRBV17 to TRBJ2-7; a weak D match, TRBD2 (6 bases). This CDR3 contains 14 residues. Germline CDR1 MNHDT, CDR2 YYDKIL. The V and J ends lost 1 base and 1 base respectively, with 8 bases between them. Partial CDR3 DNA: TGTGCTAGCAGTAGAGGGTGGGGGTCCTAT. Translating gives CASSRGWGSY. From start to end, the CDR3 is CASSRGWGSYEQYF.

Concerning this clone: Here the gene names and germline are mouse. The CDR3 end falls 4 residues outside the read, so it is completed with the germline J gene. The V call is TRBV13-1, the J call TRBJ2-2; D gene ambiguous. Looked up from germline, CDR1 is NSHNY and CDR2 is SYGAGN. The V end was cut by 0 bases, the J end by 6 bases, with 12 bases between. This CDR3 contains 15 residues. This chain's CDR3 is CASSDARVKPGQLYF. Incomplete CDR3 DNA: TGTGCCAGCAGTGATGCGAGGGTGAAGCCCGGG.

The table lists this clone with a few counts. Genes and germline are mouse. The read finishes 4 residues shy of the CDR3 end, and the germline J gene is used to complete it. The chain links TRBV4 to TRBJ1-2; 10 nucleotides line up with TRBD1. With V trimmed by 4 bases and J by 4 bases, 3 bases remained unmatched. Per germline, CDR1 LGHDT and CDR2 YNNKQL (reference sequence). This CDR3 is built from 14 residues. The CDR3 reads CASSLTGGGSDYTF. CDR3 DNA, as far as it was read: TGTGCCAGCAGCTTGACAGGGGGCGGCTCC.

This clone has just a few counts. Gene names and germline match the mouse. Read data end 4 residues before the CDR3 end; the end is taken from the germline J gene. This chain uses TRBV13-1 with TRBJ2-1; 8 bases line up with TRBD2. The CDR3 runs to 16 residues. V lost 0 bases to trimming and J lost 0 bases; unmatched junction nucleotides: 2. Germline assignment: CDR1 NSHNY and CDR2 SYGAGN. The CDR3 is CASSDGDWHNYAEQFF. The CDR3 DNA, read in part, is TGTGCCAGCAGTGATGGGGACTGGCATAACTATGCT.

This clone was recorded a few times. Gene and germline names: mouse. The CDR3 end is not reached by the read, which stops 4 residues before it; the germline J gene fills it in. The V call is TRBV13-1, the J call TRBJ2-7, with a weak D call TRBD1 (6 bases). With 6 bases removed from V and 2 bases from J, the gap between germline ends came to 12 bases. Germline V gene sequence: CDR1 NSHNY, CDR2 SYGAGN. The CDR3 sequence is 13 residues long. CDR3 protein: CASNPGQTYEQYF. The covered CDR3 bases are TGTGCCAGCAATCCGGGACAAACCTAT.

This clone turned up a few times. Each gene name is a mouse one. The CDR3 end lies 4 residues beyond the end of the read and is filled in from the germline J gene. V and J are TRBV1 and TRBJ1-2; no firm D call. V was trimmed by 3 bases and J by 0 bases, leaving 11 bases between them. Germline assignment: CDR1 NSQYPW and CDR2 LRSPGD (reference sequence). The CDR3 extends over 15 amino acids. This CDR3 reads CTCSASVFANSDYTF. The sequenced part of the CDR3 DNA is TGCACCTGCAGTGCCTCAGTGTTTGCAAACTCC.

On this clone itself: Gene labels here are mouse ones. The read finishes 4 residues shy of the CDR3 end, and the germline J gene is used to complete it. The chain combines TRBV13-1 with TRBJ2-3; 9 bases are a match to TRBD2. CDR3 length equals 14 residues. V lost 6 bases to trimming and J lost 0 bases; unmatched junction nucleotides: 2. Germline V CDR1 and CDR2: NSHNY, SYGAGN. The CDR3 sequence is CASKDWGSAETLYF. Partial CDR3 DNA: TGTGCCAGCAAGGACTGGGGTAGTGCAGAA.

This clone was seen a handful of times. Here the gene names and germline are mouse. The read ends 4 residues shy of where the CDR3 ends; the end is completed using the germline J gene. The rearrangement links TRBV5 to TRBJ2-2; 9 positions agree with TRBD1. This CDR3 is 16 amino acids long. With 1 base clipped from V and 3 bases from J, the junction kept 3 bases outside the gene matches. Germline assignment: CDR1 LGHNA and CDR2 YNLKQL (reference sequence). The sequenced CDR3 bases are TGTGCCAGCAGCCAAGCCGGGACAGGGCACACCGGG. Its translation: CASSQAGTGHTG. The CDR3 reads in full as CASSQAGTGHTGQLYF.

This clone was seen repeatedly, ten times or more. Mouse germline and gene names are used. The CDR3 extends 4 residues past the end of the read, so its final part is completed from the germline J gene. This chain uses TRBV13-3 with TRBJ2-2; weak D call: TRBD1 (5 bases). CDR1 and CDR2 (germline): NNHDY, SYVADS. The CDR3 spans 15 residues. V lost 1 base to trimming and J lost 1 base, with 8 bases between them. The sequenced CDR3 bases are TGTGCCAGCAGTGATATGGACAAAAACACCGGG. This encodes CASSDMDKNTG. The full CDR3 protein reads CASSDMDKNTGQLYF.

This clone came up a few times. Mouse germline and gene names are used. With the read ending 4 residues before the CDR3 end, the germline J gene is used to fill in that end. The gene calls are TRBV1 and TRBJ1-1; TRBD1 agrees at 11 bases. The CDR3 contains 14 residues. Germline CDR1 NSQYPW, CDR2 LRSPGD (reference sequence). V lost 4 bases to trimming and J lost 3 bases; unmatched junction nucleotides: 1. The CDR3 spells CTCSGGQGDTEVFF. The covered CDR3 bases are TGCACCTGCAGTGGGGGACAGGGGGACACA.

This clone has a handful of counts. The gene names given are mouse names. The read ends 4 residues before the CDR3 terminus; that terminus is restored from the germline J gene. V is TRBV31 and J is TRBJ2-3; TRBD2 aligns across 10 bases. This CDR3 region has 11 residues. Germline V CDR1 and CDR2: GKSSPN, SITVG. The covered CDR3 bases are TGTGCCCGGGACTGGGGAGAA. Translating gives CARDWGE. The CDR3 reads in full as CARDWGETLYF.

This clone was detected only a few times. Genes and germline come from the mouse. The read terminates 4 residues before the CDR3 end, so the remaining end is supplied by the germline J gene. The V and J genes are TRBV5 and TRBJ2-5; 10 bases are shared with TRBD1. The length of the CDR3 is 17 residues. V lost 1 base to trimming and J lost 2 bases; unmatched junction nucleotides: 6. In germline, CDR1 is LGHNA, CDR2 YNLKQL (reference sequence). The CDR3 sequence: CASSQVRDRGGQDTQYF. Partial CDR3 DNA: TGTGCCAGCAGCCAAGTCCGGGACAGGGGAGGCCAAGAC.

This clone was seen only a few times. Each gene name is a mouse one. The read comes to an end 4 residues before the CDR3 does, leaving the germline J gene to fill in the end. J is TRBJ1-2 and V is TRBV1; D is perhaps TRBD1 (6 bases). The germline V gene encodes CDR1 NSQYPW and CDR2 LRSPGD (reference sequence). V dropped 4 bases and J dropped 3 bases, with 9 bases sitting between them. The CDR3 spans 13 residues. CDR3 in amino acids: CTCSETGDSDYTF. CDR3 DNA, as far as it was read: TGCACCTGCAGTGAGACAGGCGACTCC.

Worth noting for this clone: Gene names are the mouse ones. The read terminates 4 residues ahead of where the CDR3 ends, so the germline J gene completes it. The sample contains more than one DNA sequence encoding this CDR3. The chain combines TRBV17 with TRBJ1-1, with TRBD1 identical over 7 bases. Germline V CDR1 and CDR2: MNHDT, YYDKIL. This CDR3 comprises 13 residues. Losses at the gene ends were 6 bases for V and 3 bases for J; bases not matched to a gene: 4. The DNA read from the CDR3 is TGTGCTAGCAGAAGACAGGGAGACACA. Residues: CASRRQGDT. The complete CDR3 reads CASRRQGDTEVFF.

This clone was detected only a few times. Mouse gene names and germline throughout. The read ends 4 residues early relative to the CDR3; the germline J gene fills the gap. This specimen includes other DNA sequences encoding the same CDR3. The chain joins TRBV19 to TRBJ2-1; 9 bases match TRBD1. The CDR3 is made up of 15 amino acids. With V trimmed by 2 bases and J by 4 bases, 4 bases remained unmatched. Germline V gene lookup returns CDR1 FNHDT and CDR2 SITEND (reference sequence). The CDR3: CASSIPGQGYAEQFF. The DNA read from the CDR3 is TGTGCCAGCAGTATCCCGGGACAGGGTTATGCT.